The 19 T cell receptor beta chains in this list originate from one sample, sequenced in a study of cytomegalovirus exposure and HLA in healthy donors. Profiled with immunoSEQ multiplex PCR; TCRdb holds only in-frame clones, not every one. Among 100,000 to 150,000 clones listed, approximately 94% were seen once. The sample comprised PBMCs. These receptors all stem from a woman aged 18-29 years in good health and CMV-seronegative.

CDR3 sequence: CAWFSPYEQYF. The CDR3 nucleotides read TGTGCCTGGTTCTCTCCTTACGAGCAGTACTTC. The chain carries TRBV30 and TRBJ2-7; D is unresolved. V lost 5 bases, J lost 4 bases, and 9 bases lay in between. There are 11 residues in the CDR3. Per germline, CDR1 GTSNPN and CDR2 SVGIG (reference sequence).

CDR3 residues: CASRGGPHYGYTF. For the CDR3, the DNA is TGTGCCAGCAGGGGGGGTCCTCACTATGGCTACACCTTC. The chain uses TRBV6-6 and TRBJ1-2; tentative D call: TRBD1 (5 bases). The V end was cut by 6 bases, the J end by 3 bases, with 11 bases between. The CDR3 is made up of 13 amino acids. Germline V lookup: CDR1 MNHNY, CDR2 SVGAGI (reference sequence).

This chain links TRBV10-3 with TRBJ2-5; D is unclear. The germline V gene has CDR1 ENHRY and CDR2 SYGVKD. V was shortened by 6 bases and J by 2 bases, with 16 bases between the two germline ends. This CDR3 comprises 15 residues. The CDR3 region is CAIRRSLTIQETQYF. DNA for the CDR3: TGTGCCATCAGGAGGAGCCTTACCATTCAAGAGACCCAGTACTTC.

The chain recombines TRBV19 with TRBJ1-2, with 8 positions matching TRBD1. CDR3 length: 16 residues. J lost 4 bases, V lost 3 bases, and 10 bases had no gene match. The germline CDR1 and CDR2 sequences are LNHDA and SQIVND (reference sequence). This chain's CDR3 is CASSIRQGALGYGYTF. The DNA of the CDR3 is TGTGCCAGTAGTATCAGGCAGGGGGCATTGGGCTATGGCTACACCTTC.

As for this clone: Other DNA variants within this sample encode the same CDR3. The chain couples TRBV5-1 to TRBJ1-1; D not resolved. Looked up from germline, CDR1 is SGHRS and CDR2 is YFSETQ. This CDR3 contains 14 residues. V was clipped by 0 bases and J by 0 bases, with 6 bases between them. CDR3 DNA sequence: TGCGCCAGCAGCTTGGCGGGAATGAACACTGAAGCTTTCTTT. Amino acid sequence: CASSLAGMNTEAFF.

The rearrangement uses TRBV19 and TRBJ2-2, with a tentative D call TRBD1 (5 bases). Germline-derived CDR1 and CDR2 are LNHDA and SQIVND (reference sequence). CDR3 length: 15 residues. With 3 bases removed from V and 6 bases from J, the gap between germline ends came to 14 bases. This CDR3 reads CASSIYAGRAGELFF. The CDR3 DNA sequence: TGTGCCAGTAGTATTTATGCAGGGCGAGCCGGGGAGCTGTTTTTT.

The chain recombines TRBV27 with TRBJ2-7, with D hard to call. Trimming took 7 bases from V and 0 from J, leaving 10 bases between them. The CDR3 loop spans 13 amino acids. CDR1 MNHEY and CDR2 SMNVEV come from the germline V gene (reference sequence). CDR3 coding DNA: TGTGCCAGCAAGTTCGCAGACTCCTACGAGCAGTACTTC. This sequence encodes CASKFADSYEQYF.

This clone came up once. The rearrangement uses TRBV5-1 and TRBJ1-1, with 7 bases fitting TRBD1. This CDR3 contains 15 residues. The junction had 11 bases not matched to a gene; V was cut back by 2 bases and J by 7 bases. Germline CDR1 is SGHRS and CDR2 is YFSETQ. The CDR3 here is CASSFRGGLQDEAFF. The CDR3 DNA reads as TGCGCCAGCAGCTTTCGAGGGGGCCTCCAGGATGAAGCTTTCTTT.

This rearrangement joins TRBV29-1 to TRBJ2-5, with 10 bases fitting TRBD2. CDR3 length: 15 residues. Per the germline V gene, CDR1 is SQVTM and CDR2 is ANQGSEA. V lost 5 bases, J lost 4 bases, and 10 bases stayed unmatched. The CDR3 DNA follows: TGCAGCGTTAAGTACAGCGGGAGGGGAGTAGAGACCCAGTACTTC. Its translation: CSVKYSGRGVETQYF.

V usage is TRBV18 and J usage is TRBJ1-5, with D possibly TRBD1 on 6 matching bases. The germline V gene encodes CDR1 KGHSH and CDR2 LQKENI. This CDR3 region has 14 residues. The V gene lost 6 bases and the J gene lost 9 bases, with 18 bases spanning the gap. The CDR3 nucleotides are TGTGCCAGCTCGGTCGATCAGGGGTTTTCGCCCCAGCATTTT. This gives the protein CASSVDQGFSPQHF.

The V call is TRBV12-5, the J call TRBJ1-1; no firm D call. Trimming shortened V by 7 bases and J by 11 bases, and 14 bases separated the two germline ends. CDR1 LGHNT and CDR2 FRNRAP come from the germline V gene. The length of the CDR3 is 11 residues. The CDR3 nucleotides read TGTGCTAGTGCCTCTTTAAAGCTGGCTTTCTTT. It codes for CASASLKLAFF. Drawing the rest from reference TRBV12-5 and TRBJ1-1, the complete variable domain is DARVTQTPRHKVTEMGQEVTMRCQPILGHNTVFWYRQTMMQGLELLAYFRNRAPLDDSGMPKDRFSAEMPDATLATLKIQPSEPRDSAVYFCASASLKLAFFGQGTRLTVV.

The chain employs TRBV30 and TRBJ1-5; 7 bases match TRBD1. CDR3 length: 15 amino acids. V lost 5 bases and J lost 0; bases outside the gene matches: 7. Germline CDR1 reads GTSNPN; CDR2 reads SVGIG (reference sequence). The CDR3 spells CAWGAGGLSNQPQHF. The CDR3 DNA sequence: TGTGCCTGGGGCGCAGGGGGGCTTAGCAATCAGCCCCAGCATTTT. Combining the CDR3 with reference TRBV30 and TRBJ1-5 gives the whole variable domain SQTIHQWPATLVQPVGSPLSLECTVEGTSNPNLYWYRQAAGRGLQLLFYSVGIGQISSEVPQNLSASRPQDRQFILSSKKLLLSDSGFYLCAWGAGGLSNQPQHFGDGTRLSIL.

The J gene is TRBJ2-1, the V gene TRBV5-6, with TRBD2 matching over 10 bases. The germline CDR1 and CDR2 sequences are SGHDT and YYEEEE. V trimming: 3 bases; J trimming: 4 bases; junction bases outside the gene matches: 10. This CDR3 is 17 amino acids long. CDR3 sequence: CASSSSGGAVRYNEQFF. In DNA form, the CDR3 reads TGTGCCAGCAGCTCAAGCGGGGGGGCGGTAAGGTACAATGAGCAGTTCTTC.

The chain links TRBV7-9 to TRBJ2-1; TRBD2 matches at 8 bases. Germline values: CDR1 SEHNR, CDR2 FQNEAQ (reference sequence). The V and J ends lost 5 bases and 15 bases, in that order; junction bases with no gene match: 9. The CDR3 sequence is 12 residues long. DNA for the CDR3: TGTGCCAGCAGCCGGGGGGGGACAAACGGGTTCTTC. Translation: CASSRGGTNGFF.

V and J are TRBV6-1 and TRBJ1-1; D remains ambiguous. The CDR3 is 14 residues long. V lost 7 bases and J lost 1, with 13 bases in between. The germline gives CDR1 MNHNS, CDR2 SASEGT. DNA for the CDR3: TGTGCCAGCACCGCTCCTTACAAGAACACTGAAGCTTTCTTT. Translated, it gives CASTAPYKNTEAFF.

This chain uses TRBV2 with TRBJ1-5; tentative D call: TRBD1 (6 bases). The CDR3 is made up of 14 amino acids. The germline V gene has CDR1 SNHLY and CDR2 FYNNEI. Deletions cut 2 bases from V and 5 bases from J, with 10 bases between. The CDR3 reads CASSENRADQPQHF. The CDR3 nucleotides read TGTGCCAGCAGTGAAAACAGGGCTGATCAGCCCCAGCATTTT.

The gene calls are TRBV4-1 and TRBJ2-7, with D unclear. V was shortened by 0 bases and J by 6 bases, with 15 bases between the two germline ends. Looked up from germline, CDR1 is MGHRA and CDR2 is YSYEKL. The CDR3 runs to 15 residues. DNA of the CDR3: TGCGCCAGCAGCCAAGAGGCGCCAACTACCTTCGAGCAGTACTTC. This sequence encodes CASSQEAPTTFEQYF.

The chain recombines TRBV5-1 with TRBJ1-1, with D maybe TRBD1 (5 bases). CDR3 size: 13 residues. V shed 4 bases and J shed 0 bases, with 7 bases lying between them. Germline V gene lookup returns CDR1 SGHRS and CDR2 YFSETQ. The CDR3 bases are TGCGCCAGCAGCGGGACTTTGAACACTGAAGCTTTCTTT. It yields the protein CASSGTLNTEAFF.

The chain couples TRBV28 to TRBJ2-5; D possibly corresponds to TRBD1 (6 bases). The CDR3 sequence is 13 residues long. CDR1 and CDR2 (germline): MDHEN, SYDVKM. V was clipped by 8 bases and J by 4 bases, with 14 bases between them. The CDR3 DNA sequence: TGTGCCAGCTCCTCAGGGGCCCGAGAGACCCAGTACTTC. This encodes CASSSGARETQYF.